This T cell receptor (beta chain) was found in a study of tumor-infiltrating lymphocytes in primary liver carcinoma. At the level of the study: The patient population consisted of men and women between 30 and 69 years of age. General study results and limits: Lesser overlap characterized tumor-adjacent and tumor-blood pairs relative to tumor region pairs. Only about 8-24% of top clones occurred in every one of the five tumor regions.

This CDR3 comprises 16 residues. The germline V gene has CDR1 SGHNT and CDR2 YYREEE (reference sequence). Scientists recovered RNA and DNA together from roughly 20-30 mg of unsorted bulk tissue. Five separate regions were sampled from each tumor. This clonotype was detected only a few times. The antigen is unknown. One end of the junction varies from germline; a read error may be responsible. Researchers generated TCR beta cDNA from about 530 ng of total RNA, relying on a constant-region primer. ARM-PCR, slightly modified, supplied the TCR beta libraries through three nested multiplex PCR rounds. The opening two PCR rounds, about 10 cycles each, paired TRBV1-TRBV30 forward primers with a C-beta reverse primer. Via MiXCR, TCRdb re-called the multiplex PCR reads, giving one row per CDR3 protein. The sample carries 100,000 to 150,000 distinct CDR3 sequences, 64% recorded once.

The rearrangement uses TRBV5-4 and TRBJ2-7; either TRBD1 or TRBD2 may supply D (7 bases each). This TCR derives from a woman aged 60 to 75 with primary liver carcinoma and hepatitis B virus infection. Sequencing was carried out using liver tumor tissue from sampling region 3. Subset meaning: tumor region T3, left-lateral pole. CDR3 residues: CAGSLGGGQYNYEQYF. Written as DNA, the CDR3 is TGTGCCGGCAGCTTGGGAGGGGGACAGTACAATTACGAGCAGTACTTC.